The 30 T cell receptor beta chains reported below all come from one sample, sequenced in a study of identical twins. TCRdb reprocessed the 5' RACE reads with MiXCR, giving one entry per CDR3 protein. The sample shows some 630,000 distinct CDR3 sequences, 7.1% of them seen only once. These same records also appear under a second study, on yellow fever vaccine responses in identical twins.

Material for sequencing was PBMCs. The receptor set was obtained from a woman younger than 35 in good health.

This clonotype was picked up a small number of times. The chain is built from TRBV28 and TRBJ2-7; 10 nucleotides line up with TRBD1. With V trimmed by 10 bases and J by 5 bases, 11 bases remained unmatched. This CDR3 comprises 14 residues. The germline CDR1 and CDR2 sequences are MDHEN and SYDVKM. The CDR3 DNA reads TGTGCCACTACCATAGGACAGGGGGGAAACGAGCAGTACTTC. Encoded protein: CATTIGQGGNEQYF.

This sequence joins TRBV6-1 and TRBJ2-7; no clear D. Between the trimmed V and J ends, which lost 2 bases and 3 bases, there was a span of 14 bases. The CDR3 has 15 amino acids. Germline assignment: CDR1 MNHNS and CDR2 SASEGT. CDR3 DNA sequence: TGTGCCAGCAGTGAACGAGCTAAGGCTTACTACGAGCAGTACGTC. Its protein is CASSERAKAYYEQYV.

This clonotype was observed at least ten times. The junction shows a germline mismatch at one end, possibly a read error. V gene TRBV20-1 combines with J gene TRBJ2-1, with TRBD1 identical over 7 bases. The CDR3 loop spans 13 amino acids. From germline, CDR1 is DFQATT and CDR2 SNEGSKA (reference sequence). The CDR3 reads CSARGGRGNEQFF. DNA for the CDR3: TGCAGTGCCAGAGGGGGCCGTGGTAATGAGCAGTTCTTC.

This clonotype was observed many times. The chain combines TRBV9 with TRBJ2-5, with 7 bases fitting TRBD2. The germline V gene has CDR1 SGDLS and CDR2 YYNGEE. The CDR3 runs 14 residues. V was pared by 4 bases and J by 5 bases, with 8 bases of the junction left unmatched. The CDR3 DNA sequence: TGTGCCAGCAGCTCCCCGGGACTACCCGAGACCCAGTACTTC. Translating it yields CASSSPGLPETQYF.

The chain combines TRBV3-1 with TRBJ2-1; D is ambiguous. The CDR3 has 15 residues. Germline lookup yields CDR1 LGHDT and CDR2 YNNKEL (reference sequence). Trimming pared 4 bases from V and 8 bases from J, leaving 18 bases between. CDR3 protein: CASSRGGASNYEQFF. CDR3 in DNA: TGTGCCAGCAGCCGAGGTGGCGCCTCCAATTATGAGCAGTTCTTC.

This clonotype has more than one count but fewer than ten. The V call is TRBV6-2 or TRBV6-3, the J call TRBJ2-7, with D unresolved. Looked up from germline, CDR1 is MNHEY and CDR2 is SVGEGT. This CDR3 is 15 amino acids long. V was shortened by 2 bases and J by 0 bases, with 11 bases between the two germline ends. The CDR3 sequence is CASSYPARASYEQYF. CDR3 in DNA: TGTGCCAGCAGTTACCCGGCCCGGGCCTCCTACGAGCAGTACTTC.

This clonotype occurred many times. The rearrangement joins TRBV7-9 to TRBJ2-2; 9 bases are a match to TRBD1. Germline assignment: CDR1 SEHNR and CDR2 FQNEAQ (reference sequence). The CDR3 consists of 15 residues. Trimming cost V 2 bases and J 6 bases; bases outside gene matches: 4. Written as DNA, the CDR3 is TGTGCCAGCAGCTTAAACAGGGGGCAAGCCGGGGAGCTGTTTTTT. Its protein product is CASSLNRGQAGELFF. Looking up the rest from reference TRBV7-9 and TRBJ2-2 gives the full variable domain: DTGVSQNPRHKITKRGQNVTFRCDPISEHNRLYWYRQTLGQGPEFLTYFQNEAQLEKSRLLSDRFSAERPKGSFSTLEIQRTEQGDSAMYLCASSLNRGQAGELFFGEGSRLTVL.

The genes are TRBV18 and TRBJ2-5; D might be TRBD1 or TRBD2, each matching 5 bases. The germline V gene has CDR1 KGHSH and CDR2 LQKENI. The CDR3 is made up of 14 amino acids. Trimming pared 3 bases from V and 2 bases from J, leaving 10 bases between. CDR3 DNA: TGTGCCAGCTCACCGGGACGTAAACAAGAGACCCAGTACTTC. Translating it yields CASSPGRKQETQYF.

The chain couples TRBV14 to TRBJ1-6, with no clear D. This CDR3 has 13 residues. Germline loops: CDR1 SGHDN, CDR2 FVKESK. The germline V and J ends were trimmed by 4 bases and 8 bases, with 9 bases remaining between them. The CDR3 protein is CASSPTMDSPLHF. As DNA, the CDR3 is TGTGCCAGCAGCCCCACGATGGATTCACCCCTCCACTTT.

A note on this clonotype: A read error is possible here, since a much larger clone lies one base away. The J gene is TRBJ2-3, the V gene TRBV6-4, with 12 bases lining up with TRBD1. The V and J ends lost 6 bases and 4 bases, in that order; junction bases with no gene match: 8. CDR1 is MRHNA, CDR2 SNTAGT, per germline. The CDR3 is made up of 16 amino acids. CDR3 protein: CASRATGTGGADTQYF. CDR3 sequence (DNA): TGTGCCAGCAGAGCTACCGGGACAGGGGGCGCAGATACGCAGTATTTT.

Only a few counts were recorded for this clonotype. V is TRBV15 and J is TRBJ1-5, with D perhaps matching TRBD1 (6 bases). Germline assignment: CDR1 LNHNV and CDR2 YYDKDF (reference sequence). Trimming took off 3 bases at V and 2 bases at J, with 20 bases between the two ends. The CDR3 length is 18 residues. CDR3 residues: CATSSSARTGNRNQPQHF. DNA for the CDR3: TGTGCCACCAGCAGTTCCGCTCGTACAGGGAATCGCAATCAGCCCCAGCATTTT.

This sequence joins TRBV20-1 and TRBJ2-7, with a weak D call TRBD1 (5 bases). CDR3 length: 13 amino acids. From germline, CDR1 is DFQATT and CDR2 SNEGSKA (reference sequence). The CDR3 DNA reads TGCAGCGCGGAGATAGGGGCGTTCCACGAGCAGTACTTC. Residues: CSAEIGAFHEQYF.

J is TRBJ2-3 and V is TRBV29-1, with TRBD1 as a possible D gene (6 bases). The CDR3 sequence is 13 residues long. The germline CDR1 and CDR2 sequences are SQVTM and ANQGSEA. V shed 3 bases and J shed 0 bases, with 7 bases lying between them. The CDR3 bases are TGCAGCGTTGATACAGGGAGCACAGATACGCAGTATTTT. Encoded protein: CSVDTGSTDTQYF.

This clonotype has at least ten counts. The chain employs TRBV20-1 and TRBJ1-5; maybe TRBD1 (6 bases). Germline assignment: CDR1 DFQATT and CDR2 SNEGSKA (reference sequence). The CDR3 length is 16 residues. V gave up 0 bases and J gave up 2 bases, with 14 bases separating them. CDR3 protein: CSARDTRGAGNQPQHF. The CDR3 coding sequence is TGCAGTGCTAGAGATACCAGGGGCGCGGGCAATCAGCCCCAGCATTTT.

V gene TRBV28 combines with J gene TRBJ2-3; 9 nucleotides agree with TRBD1. Germline loops: CDR1 MDHEN, CDR2 SYDVKM. V shed 6 bases, J shed 3 bases, and the junction held 7 bases outside the gene matches. CDR3 length equals 15 residues. This chain's CDR3 is CASRVTGGWTDTQYF. The CDR3 nucleotides read TGTGCCAGCAGAGTGACAGGGGGGTGGACAGATACGCAGTATTTT.

The chain couples TRBV6-1 to TRBJ2-7; 11 bases are shared with TRBD2. The CDR3 contains 15 residues. The germline gives CDR1 MNHNS, CDR2 SASEGT. V was pared by 6 bases and J by 3 bases, with 7 bases of the junction left unmatched. CDR3: CASRPGLAEYYEQYF. The CDR3 DNA reads TGTGCCAGCAGACCGGGACTAGCGGAGTACTACGAGCAGTACTTC.

This clonotype has at least ten counts. CDR3 amino acids: CASSTTYEQYF. In DNA, the CDR3 is TGTGCCAGCAGCACGACCTACGAGCAGTACTTC. The gene calls are TRBV7-9 and TRBJ2-7; D unresolved. Germline V gene data show CDR1 as SEHNR and CDR2 as FQNEAQ (reference sequence). The CDR3 extends over 11 amino acids. The germline V and J ends were trimmed by 5 bases and 2 bases, with 4 bases remaining between them.

The J gene is TRBJ2-1, the V gene TRBV29-1; TRBD2 aligns across 8 bases. The CDR3 contains 12 residues. V lost 3 bases, J lost 7 bases, and 2 bases stayed unmatched. Germline CDR1 reads SQVTM; CDR2 reads ANQGSEA. The CDR3 loop is CSVEASGNEQFF. The CDR3 nucleotides read TGCAGCGTTGAGGCTAGCGGGAATGAGCAGTTCTTC.

This clonotype was picked up many times. V usage is TRBV28 and J usage is TRBJ2-1; possibly TRBD1 for D (7 bases). Germline assignment: CDR1 MDHEN and CDR2 SYDVKM. The germline V and J ends were trimmed by 6 bases and 2 bases, with 17 bases remaining between them. This CDR3 comprises 16 residues. CDR3 coding DNA: TGTGCCAGCAGAAGAGGGGGGACAGCGGCCTACAATGAGCAGTTCTTC. Amino acids: CASRRGGTAAYNEQFF.

This clonotype has only a few counts. CDR3 coding DNA: TGTGCCAGCAGTTCCTACTACCGACAGGATGGCTACACCTTC. Translation gives CASSSYYRQDGYTF. This chain links TRBV12-3 or TRBV12-4 with TRBJ1-2, with D perhaps matching TRBD1 (6 bases). The V end was cut by 4 bases, the J end by 6 bases, with 15 bases between. The CDR3 is 14 residues long.

The V call is TRBV10-3, the J call TRBJ2-7, with TRBD1 matching over 7 bases. The CDR3 consists of 14 residues. Germline V gives CDR1 ENHRY, CDR2 SYGVKD. The V segment lost 7 bases and the J segment 3 bases; nucleotides outside the gene matches: 9. Here the CDR3 DNA reads TGTGCCATCAACCGGGACAGACCTTTCTACGAGCAGTACTTC. The encoded protein is CAINRDRPFYEQYF.

This clonotype was seen at least ten times. J is TRBJ1-1 and V is TRBV20-1; 12 nucleotides match TRBD1. J was trimmed by 2 bases and V by 5 bases; bases with no gene match: 18. CDR3 size: 19 residues. The germline CDR1 and CDR2 sequences are DFQATT and SNEGSKA (reference sequence). CDR3 residues: CSAVPGTGGNTQGNTEAFF. CDR3 bases: TGCAGTGCTGTTCCCGGGACAGGGGGCAATACCCAGGGAAACACTGAAGCTTTCTTT.

The chain uses TRBV29-1 and TRBJ2-1, with 8 bases identical to TRBD2. CDR3 length equals 14 residues. Trimming cost V 5 bases and J 10 bases; bases outside gene matches: 13. CDR1 and CDR2 from the germline V gene are SQVTM and ANQGSEA. The CDR3 loop is CSVSGSPTMGEQFF. CDR3 in DNA: TGCAGCGTTAGCGGGAGCCCCACCATGGGAGAGCAGTTCTTC.

This clonotype has at least ten counts. The chain carries TRBV20-1 and TRBJ2-2, with 9 bases aligning to TRBD2. There are 15 residues in the CDR3. From germline, CDR1 is DFQATT and CDR2 SNEGSKA (reference sequence). V lost 0 bases, J lost 5 bases, and 4 bases stayed unmatched. The CDR3 bases are TGCAGTGCTAGAGAGGGCGGGAGGGGGACCGGGGAGCTGTTTTTT. Protein: CSAREGGRGTGELFF.

At least ten counts were recorded for this clonotype. The V gene is TRBV2, the J gene TRBJ2-3; 7 nucleotides align to TRBD1. CDR1 SNHLY and CDR2 FYNNEI come from the germline V gene. The CDR3 totals 13 residues. The V and J ends lost 4 bases and 4 bases, in that order; junction bases with no gene match: 2. The CDR3 protein is CASSGQGADTQYF. The CDR3 DNA is TGTGCCAGCAGTGGACAGGGTGCAGATACGCAGTATTTT.

This clonotype has a handful of counts. The chain links TRBV16 to TRBJ1-4; D perhaps matches TRBD1 (5 bases). This CDR3 comprises 14 residues. The germline V gene encodes CDR1 KGHSY and CDR2 FQNENV. Between the trimmed V and J ends, which lost 5 bases and 4 bases, there was a span of 11 bases. CDR3 in amino acids: CASSAGHINEKLFF. Here the CDR3 DNA reads TGTGCCAGCAGCGCCGGACATATTAATGAAAAACTGTTTTTT. The whole variable domain, remainder taken from reference TRBV16 and TRBJ1-4, is GEEVAQTPKHLVRGEGQKAKLYCAPIKGHSYVFWYQQVLKNEFKFLISFQNENVFDETGMPKERFSAKCLPNSPCSLEIQATKLEDSAVYFCASSAGHINEKLFFGSGTQLSVL.

The chain combines TRBV7-9 with TRBJ2-6; D call uncertain. This CDR3 comprises 14 residues. Trimming took 0 bases from V and 2 from J, leaving 2 bases between them. Germline V gene sequence: CDR1 SEHNR, CDR2 FQNEAQ (reference sequence). The CDR3 is CASSLATGANVLTF. The CDR3 nucleotides are TGTGCCAGCAGCTTAGCGACTGGGGCCAACGTCCTGACTTTC.

The rearrangement uses TRBV7-9 and TRBJ1-1, with D hard to call. The ends were cut back, 4 bases at V and 6 bases at J, with 12 bases in the middle. CDR1 is SEHNR and CDR2 is FQNEAQ in the germline V gene (reference sequence). The CDR3 has 13 amino acids. The CDR3 region is CASSSGNGPEAFF. As DNA, the CDR3 is TGTGCCAGCAGCTCCGGGAACGGGCCTGAAGCTTTCTTT.

This clonotype was detected a few times. This chain uses TRBV15 with TRBJ2-3; TRBD2 matches 13 bases. The CDR3 runs 18 residues. Germline assignment: CDR1 LNHNV and CDR2 YYDKDF (reference sequence). V lost 2 bases, J lost 0 bases, and 5 bases stayed unmatched. The CDR3 bases are TGTGCCACCAGCAGAAAAGGGACTAGCGGGGCTAGCACAGATACGCAGTATTTT. It translates to CATSRKGTSGASTDTQYF.

This clonotype was counted ten times or more. The CDR3 protein is CSARDPRQVNTEAFF. The CDR3 DNA reads as TGCAGTGCTAGAGATCCGAGGCAGGTGAACACTGAAGCTTTCTTT. The rearrangement uses TRBV20-1 and TRBJ1-1; the D is unclear. Germline V gene lookup returns CDR1 DFQATT and CDR2 SNEGSKA (reference sequence). The CDR3 is 15 amino acids. The ends were cut back, 0 bases at V and 0 bases at J, with 11 bases in the middle.